This TCR beta chain appears in the sequencing data of a study of shared clonotypes between healthy human individuals. V dropped 5 bases and J dropped 6 bases, with 13 bases sitting between them. This CDR3 comprises 14 residues. The germline gives CDR1 SGHAT, CDR2 FQNNGV. Method: immunoSEQ multiplex PCR; TCRdb's copy keeps in-frame clones and lacks some. The sample lists roughly 2 million clones; 95% were seen once. V and J are TRBV11-2 and TRBJ1-4; possibly TRBD1 for D (6 bases). The sample taken for sequencing was naive CD4+ T cells sorted from blood. The subset: CD45RA+ positively selected. The TCR sequence derives from a man aged 18 to 30 in good health. The CDR3 DNA sequence: TGTGCCAGCAGCCCGACGGGGGCCGATGAAAAACTGTTTTTT. This encodes CASSPTGADEKLFF.